This entry describes one T cell receptor beta chain. The sample originates from a study of T cells in tumors after PD-1 blockade. Method: immunoSEQ multiplex PCR; TCRdb's copy keeps in-frame clones and lacks some. Of several thousand clones in the sample, approximately 67% were seen once. Germline CDR1 SGHDT, CDR2 YYEEEE. The trim removed 3 bases at V and 4 bases at J, leaving 6 bases unmatched. The CDR3 covers 14 residues. Material: tumor tissue, obtained after anti-PD-1 treatment. The TCR originated in a human donor with basal cell carcinoma. The gene calls are TRBV5-6 and TRBJ2-7; 8 bases map to TRBD2. This chain's CDR3 is CASSSGGALYEQYF. CDR3 coding DNA: TGTGCCAGCAGCTCGGGAGGGGCTCTATACGAGCAGTACTTC.